This TCR beta chain was retrieved from a study of blood T cell repertoires in COVID-19. Per the study methods: Amplification of reference gene primers provided the estimated nucleated cell counts. Repertoires were generated with immunoSEQ multiplex PCR, while TCRdb's copy carries only in-frame clones and drops some. The DNA was the basis for D and trimming; V, J and clone size are from that table. The table shows fewer than 40,000 clones, with 88% occurring only once. The sample taken for sequencing was peripheral blood. This TCR came from an older woman with active COVID-19.

In DNA, the CDR3 is TGCGCCAGCAGCTCGGGACAGCCCATAAGCACCGGGGAGCTGTTTTTT. Its translation is CASSSGQPISTGELFF. The chain has TRBV5-1 and TRBJ2-2, with 7 bases identical to TRBD1. After removal of 3 bases from V and 4 bases from J, the junction contained 9 bases not matched to a gene. Germline V lookup: CDR1 SGHRS, CDR2 YFSETQ. The CDR3 covers 16 residues.